These T cell receptor beta chains were read from a single sample in a study of T cells expressing NK-cell markers. TCRdb re-called the 5' RACE reads; every CDR3 protein appears as one record, without DNA. The table lists about 460,000 distinct CDR3 sequences, with approximately 1.4% in the top ten. The sample comprised blood T cells: a sorted CD56 or NKG2C T cell subset, CD4+ or CD8+ T cells, or bulk PBMC T cells (not recorded which). The origin of the receptors is a woman between 45 and 60 years old in good health. Each CDR3 is given with its conserved first and last residue. Fields, in order: CDR3 length, J gene, V gene, CDR3 protein.

>15|TRBJ2-3|TRBV4-1
CASSPARGGTDTQYF
>14|TRBJ1-6|TRBV6-4
CASRTGQGGSPLHF
>14|TRBJ2-1|TRBV5-1
CASGRDAPAGEQFF
>13|TRBJ2-1|TRBV10-3
CAIDASGINEQFF
>11|TRBJ2-3|TRBV30
CAATNLNTQYF
>15|TRBJ1-2|TRBV3-1
CASSQGQLQFYGYTF
>13|TRBJ1-2|TRBV6-5
CASSLQGAGGYTF
>13|TRBJ1-2|TRBV6-1
CASSEARRIGYTF
>16|TRBJ2-7|TRBV6-2/TRBV6-3
CASSARLAGGPYEQYF
>14|TRBJ2-5|TRBV5-1
CASSLGTTQETQYF
>14|TRBJ2-7|TRBV25-1
CASSDPGTSYEQYF
>12|TRBJ2-1|TRBV20-1
CSARQGSDEQFF
>14|TRBJ2-1|TRBV20-1
CSARVVAGAGEQFF
>17|TRBJ2-6|TRBV6-5
CASRRTLTGSGANVLTF
>13|TRBJ2-5|TRBV29-1
CSVREGVRETQYF
>15|TRBJ2-1|TRBV12-3/TRBV12-4
CASTLGPGQGTEQFF
>15|TRBJ2-1|TRBV11-3
CASSATGGPYNEQFF
>12|TRBJ2-1|TRBV7-2
CASSEAGYEQFF
>15|TRBJ1-5|TRBV20-1
CSARKGQAAGQPQHF
>18|TRBJ1-5|TRBV25-1
CASSDAGGEGASNQPQHF
>14|TRBJ1-1|TRBV3-1
CASSQLLLNTEAFF
>13|TRBJ2-3|TRBV12-5
CASGLGEADTQYF
>14|TRBJ2-7|TRBV5-1
CASRLALQYYEQYF
>13|TRBJ1-1|TRBV12-3/TRBV12-4
CASSLYGGLEAFF
>14|TRBJ1-4|TRBV12-3/TRBV12-4
CASSTPIQGEKLFF